The clone carrying this T cell receptor beta chain was seen just once. The antigen is undetermined. As for time point: pretreatment peripheral blood. These data are taken from a study of PD-L1 blockade in urothelial cancer. Study summary: Males with urothelial cancer arising in the bladder constituted about 85% of the roughly 30 patients. Patients' histories included 0 to 3 prior chemotherapy regimens. Whole-study findings and limits: Pretreatment clonality of the blood TCR repertoire below the median was predictive of superior survival. When measured at 3 weeks, tumor-associated blood clones expanded more in durable-benefit patients.

Germline V lookup: CDR1 SGHDT, CDR2 YYEEEE. This CDR3 has 15 residues. V dropped 0 bases and J dropped 3 bases, with 13 bases sitting between them. Some clones are missing from TCRdb's copy, which holds only in-frame ones; the method was immunoSEQ multiplex PCR. The data show tens of thousands of clones, more than 70% seen once. The chain carries TRBV5-6 and TRBJ2-7, with a weak D call TRBD1 (5 bases). The sequenced sample was PBMCs, obtained around atezolizumab (anti-PD-L1) treatment. The TCR was taken from a donor older than 35 with urothelial cancer. CDR3: CASSLGAGQYYEQYF. DNA of the CDR3: TGTGCCAGCAGCTTGGGGGCAGGACAATACTACGAGCAGTACTTC.